The T cell receptor (beta chain) described here comes from a study of monozygotic twins with inflammatory bowel disease. TCRdb reprocessed the 5' RACE reads, keeping one entry per CDR3 protein, no DNA. The listing records some 400,000 distinct CDR3 sequences. Input material: blood. This TCR derives from a human donor with ulcerative colitis or Crohn's disease, or a healthy co-twin of an affected twin (not recorded which).

CDR3 residues: CASSPQGGHTGELFF. The chain employs TRBV18 and TRBJ2-2; TCRdb calls TRBD1, which cannot be checked without DNA. The CDR3 contains 15 residues. The germline gives CDR1 KGHSH, CDR2 LQKENI. The full variable domain, with the rest looked up from reference TRBV18 and TRBJ2-2, is NAGVMQNPRHLVRRRGQEARLRCSPMKGHSHVYWYRQLPEEGLKFMVYLQKENIIDESGMPKERFSAEFPKEGPSILRIQQVVRGDSAAYFCASSPQGGHTGELFFGEGSRLTVL.